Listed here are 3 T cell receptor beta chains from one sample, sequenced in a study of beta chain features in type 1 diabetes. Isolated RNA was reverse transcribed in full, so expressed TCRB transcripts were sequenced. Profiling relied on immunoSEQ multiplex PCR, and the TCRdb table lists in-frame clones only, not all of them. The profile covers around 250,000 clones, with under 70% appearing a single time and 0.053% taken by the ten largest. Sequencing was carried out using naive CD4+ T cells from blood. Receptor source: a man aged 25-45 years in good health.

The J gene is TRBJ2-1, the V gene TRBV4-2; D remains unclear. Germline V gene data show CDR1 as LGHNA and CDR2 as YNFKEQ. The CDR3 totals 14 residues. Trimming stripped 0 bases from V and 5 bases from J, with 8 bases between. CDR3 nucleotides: TGTGCCAGCAGCCAAGATCTCTGGGACAATGAGCAGTTCTTC. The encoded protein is CASSQDLWDNEQFF.

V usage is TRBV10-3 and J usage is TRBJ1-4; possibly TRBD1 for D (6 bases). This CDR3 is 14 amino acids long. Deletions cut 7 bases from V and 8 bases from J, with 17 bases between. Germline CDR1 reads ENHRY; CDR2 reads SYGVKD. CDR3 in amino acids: CAIKGPGEGEKLFF. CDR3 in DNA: TGTGCCATCAAGGGTCCAGGGGAAGGCGAAAAACTGTTTTTT.

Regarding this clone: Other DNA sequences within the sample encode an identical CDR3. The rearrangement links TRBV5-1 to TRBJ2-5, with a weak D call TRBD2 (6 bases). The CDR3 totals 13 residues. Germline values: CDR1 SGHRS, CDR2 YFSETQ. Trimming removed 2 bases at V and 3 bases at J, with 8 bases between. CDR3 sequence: CASSLTGEETQYF. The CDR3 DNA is TGCGCCAGCAGCTTAACGGGGGAAGAGACCCAGTACTTC.